These T cell receptor beta chains were read from a single sample in a study of immune evolution from preneoplasia to lung adenocarcinoma. Profiled with immunoSEQ multiplex PCR; TCRdb holds only in-frame clones, not every one. The sample holds fewer than 3,500 clones, roughly 88% seen once. What was sequenced was FFPE atypical adenomatous hyperplasia tissue from the lung. The receptor set was obtained from a person aged 70 to 80 with lung adenocarcinoma. CDR3s include the opening cysteine and the closing phenylalanine or tryptophan. D genes are given only for firm matches. A clone size is listed for some rows: how often the clone was seen (once, few, many), or a class if it is expanded.

d_gene	j_gene	abundance	v_gene	CDR3nt	CDR3aa
.	TRBJ1-1	once	TRBV11-3	TGTGCCAGCAGCTTAGTATTGTTGGCTGAAGCTTTCTTT	CASSLVLLAEAFF
TRBD1	TRBJ2-7	.	TRBV28	TGTGCCAGCAGAACAGGGGTCTCCTACGAGCAGTACTTC	CASRTGVSYEQYF
.	TRBJ2-7	.	TRBV25-1	TGTGCCAGCAGTGCCACTCTTGAGCAGTACTTC	CASSATLEQYF
.	TRBJ1-5	.	TRBV19	TGTGCCAGTAGTATAGGAGAATACCCCAATCAGCCCCAGCATTTT	CASSIGEYPNQPQHF
TRBD1	TRBJ1-2	.	TRBV13	TGTGCCAGCAGCCGTCCCGGGACAGGTGGCAGTAACTATGGCTACACCTTC	CASSRPGTGGSNYGYTF
.	TRBJ1-2	.	TRBV2	TGTGCCAGCACACGGGAGGGCTACACCTTC	CASTREGYTF
.	TRBJ2-7	.	TRBV20-1	TGCAGTGCTAGTGCGTCTTACGAGCAGTACTTC	CSASASYEQYF
TRBD1	TRBJ2-3	.	TRBV28	TGTGCCAGCAGAGTGGGACAGGCTAGCACAGATACGCAGTATTTT	CASRVGQASTDTQYF
.	TRBJ2-7	.	TRBV11-3	TGTGCCAGCAGCCTCGCCTCCGGGTCCAGGACTGGCGAGCAGTACTTC	CASSLASGSRTGEQYF
.	TRBJ1-1	.	TRBV30	TGTGCCTGGAGTGTAGGTTCGGTTTTGCCTGAAGCTTTCTTT	CAWSVGSVLPEAFF
TRBD1	TRBJ2-3	.	TRBV5-6	TGTGCCAGCAGCGGCGACAGGGGGGGCACAGATACGCAGTATTTT	CASSGDRGGTDTQYF
.	TRBJ2-7	.	TRBV7-2	TGTGCCAGCAGTTTCCGAACTAGCACGTACGAGCAGTACTTC	CASSFRTSTYEQYF
TRBD2	TRBJ2-5	.	TRBV28	TGTGCCAGCGGGACTAGCGGGAGGGCCTTGGATGCGACCCAGTACTTC	CASGTSGRALDATQYF
.	TRBJ2-7	.	TRBV28	TGTGCCAGCAGTTCGATCTACGAGCAGTACTTC	CASSSIYEQYF
.	TRBJ2-3	.	TRBV5-4	TGTGCCAGCAGCTTGTTTAGTAAGGGCACAGATACGCAGTATTTT	CASSLFSKGTDTQYF